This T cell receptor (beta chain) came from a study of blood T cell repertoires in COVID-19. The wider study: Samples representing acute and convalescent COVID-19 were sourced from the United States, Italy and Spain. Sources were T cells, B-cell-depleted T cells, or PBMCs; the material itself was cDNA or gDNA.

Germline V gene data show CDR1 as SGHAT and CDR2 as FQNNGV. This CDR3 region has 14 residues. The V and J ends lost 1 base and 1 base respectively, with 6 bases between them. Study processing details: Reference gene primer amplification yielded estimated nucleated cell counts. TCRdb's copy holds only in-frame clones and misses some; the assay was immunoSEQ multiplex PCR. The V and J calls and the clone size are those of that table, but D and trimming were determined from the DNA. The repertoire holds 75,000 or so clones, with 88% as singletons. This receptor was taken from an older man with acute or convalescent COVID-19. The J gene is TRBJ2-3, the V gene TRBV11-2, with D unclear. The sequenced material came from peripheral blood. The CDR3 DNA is TGTGCCAGCAGCTTAGCCCGGGGCACAGATACGCAGTATTTT. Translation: CASSLARGTDTQYF.